This TCR beta chain was sequenced in a study of T cells in Graves' hyperthyroidism and ophthalmopathy (dated by TCRdb to the late 2010s). About the full investigation: Peripheral blood was collected at initial diagnosis, before any treatment. The paper reports TCR Vbeta CDR3 sequencing of approximately 140 peripheral blood samples: 40 to 45 ophthalmopathy, fewer than 80 hyperthyroidism and about 17 progressor patients. TCR V-J signatures able to tell the groups apart were searched for in a discovery cohort of 95 or so patients, of whom roughly 42 had Graves' ophthalmopathy and around 58 had stable Graves' hyperthyroidism. Prospective prediction of ophthalmopathy was tested in an independent validation cohort consisting of roughly 20 hyperthyroidism patients and approximately 16 patients who later progressed to ophthalmopathy. After blood sampling, hyperthyroidism patients were treated with methimazole at a starting dose of 30 mg daily, and ophthalmopathy patients were treated with high-dose intravenous methylprednisolone. In roughly six Graves' hyperthyroidism patients, the study also compared T-cell repertoires from thyroid tissue with T-cell repertoires from blood. The roughly 100 discovery patients were randomly split 7:3 into training and test sets. Here is what the overall study found, with its caveats: No statistical method was used to set the sample size in advance, and investigators knew the group allocation. A model built on a 13 V-J signature distinguished ophthalmopathy from stable hyperthyroidism, reaching around 87% sensitivity and under 84% specificity in cross-validation and 80%/75% in testing. During validation, the model predicted progression to ophthalmopathy a median of roughly 7.1 months ahead of onset, with more than 60% sensitivity and more than 72% specificity. Most expanded thyroid clonotypes (frequency above 0.001) were also found in blood, which suggests that blood repertoires may mirror thyroid immune responses.

Stable Graves' hyperthyroidism was defined as the absence of progression to ophthalmopathy over 18 months of follow-up. Hyperthyroidism patients were aged 18 to 65 years and newly diagnosed, with disease duration of less than 2 months. Exclusion was applied to patients with uncontrolled infections, other autoimmune diseases, pregnancy or lactation. Diagnoses were established on the basis of clinical symptoms, serum thyroxine and TRAb, thyroid ultrasound, and orbital computed tomography. PBMCs were separated from 10 ml of fresh peripheral blood using Ficoll-Paque density gradient centrifugation. Total RNA was extracted using Trizol reagent, and RNA quality was assessed on an Agilent 2100 Bioanalyzer. V and J lose 0 bases and 8 bases, and a span of 10 bases separates them. CDR1 and CDR2 are drawn from the germline V gene: MNHEY, SVGAGI. The CDR3 goes from the cysteine to the phenylalanine over 13 residues. The entry retains the CDR3 DNA only, 39 bases that are in frame from base 1.

With respect to this clonotype: Its antigen remains undetermined. The sample holds no much larger clone one base away, and base qualities are not on file.

TCR beta CDR3 regions were amplified from RNA transcripts. For the first round of RT-PCR on the TCR CDR3, the HTBI primer set was used together with the Qiagen OneStep RT-PCR kit. The libraries were constructed in a second round of multiplex PCR and then size-selected and purified. The libraries were sequenced on an Illumina HiSeq2000 using paired-end 100 bp reads. The source study handled its data this way. Raw data were processed with SOAPnuke, discarding reads with adapters, uncalled bases, mean Phred below 15, or no exact constant-primer or identifier match. COPE v1.2.5 was used to merge the high-quality paired reads, and each unique nucleotide sequence was defined as a clonotype. Clonotypes were aligned to IMGT TRBV, TRBD and TRBJ reference segments using MiTCR v1.1. The analysis included only V-J combinations with a frequency above 0.0001, which together covered 99% to 99.2% of the repertoires. The TCS score was defined as F50 (clonal expansion) divided by E x V (chaos), with BLOSUM62-based TCRdist calculated between CDR3 peptides within each V-J. Welch's t-statistics and random forest reduced 500 to 550 V-J features to 10 to 15, which were used in a naive Bayes classifier (R e1071). TCRdb passed the public sequencing reads through fastp at Q25 and MiXCR, retaining productive beta sequences. Rows with a matching CDR3 protein are joined into one entry that keeps the most common DNA and genes. V and J calls and clone size were set by TCRdb, not the authors. The sample table lists over 450,000 distinct CDR3 sequences, approximately 15% of them with a count of one. Around a sixth of the sample goes to the ten largest clones.

This receptor was taken from a woman aged 18-30 years with Graves' hyperthyroidism. Sequencing was performed on blood. The chain couples TRBV6-5 to TRBJ1-2; perhaps TRBD1 is the D gene, with 5 bases matching. The bases are TGTGCCAGCAGTTACTCGACCAGGGACGGCTACACCTTC. This sequence encodes CASSYSTRDGYTF.